This T cell receptor beta chain was recovered during a study of tissue T cells after allogeneic stem cell transplantation. General study findings and limits: Across patients, clones rarely overlapped, yet motif clusters were shared tissue-specifically.

TCRdb's table, derived via immunoSEQ multiplex PCR, lists solely in-frame clones and lacks some. The table records some 48,000 clones, about three quarters of them present only once. Details on this clone: Its antigen is currently unknown. Genes and germline come from the mouse. The read comes to an end 1 residue before the CDR3 does, leaving the germline J gene to fill in the end. The sample contains more than one DNA sequence encoding this CDR3.

Per germline, CDR1 SNHLY and CDR2 FYNGKV (reference sequence). The CDR3 loop spans 13 amino acids. V shed 1 base and J shed 3 bases, with 5 bases lying between them. Sequencing input: sorted cells pooled from one or two spleens. V usage is TRBV3 and J usage is TRBJ2-4, with D perhaps matching TRBD1 or TRBD2 (5 bases each). The TCR comes from a pool of C57BL/6 mice in good health. The sequenced part of the CDR3 DNA is TGTGCCAGCAGCTTAGGGGGGCAAAACACCTTGTAC. It is translated as CASSLGGQNTLY. The whole CDR3 reads CASSLGGQNTLYF. Variable domain in full (rest from reference TRBV3 and TRBJ2-4): GPKVLQIPSHQIIDMGQMVTLNCDPVSNHLYFYWYKQILGQQMEFLVNFYNGKVMEKSKLFKDQFSVERPDGSYFTLKIQPTALEDSAVYFCASSLGGQNTLYFGAGTRLSVL.